This is a list of T cell receptor beta chains from one sample in a study of blood T cell repertoires in COVID-19. Here immunoSEQ multiplex PCR was the method, and the copy in TCRdb shows in-frame clones only, minus some. There are about 190,000 clones in the sample; 86% occur only once, and just under 25% lies in the top ten. The sequencing input was PBMCs or T cells enriched from blood (not recorded which). These receptors originate from a woman aged 40 to 49 in a cohort exposed to, infected with or recovered from COVID-19 (not recorded which). CDR3s include the opening cysteine and the closing phenylalanine or tryptophan. Each record gives: J gene, V gene, clone size, D gene, CDR3 protein, CDR3 DNA. The D gene is left open where the match is weak. Rows may omit the clone size; those that give it use once, few, many or a size class.

j_gene: TRBJ1-2; v_gene: TRBV7-9; abundance: once; d_gene: NA; CDR3aa: CASSLGGPGYGYTF; CDR3nt: TGTGCCAGCAGCCTGGGAGGGCCGGGCTATGGCTACACCTTC
j_gene: TRBJ1-5; v_gene: TRBV19; abundance: NA; d_gene: NA; CDR3aa: CASSSVRDQGDQPQHF; CDR3nt: TGTGCCAGTAGTTCGGTTCGAGATCAAGGGGATCAGCCCCAGCATTTT
j_gene: TRBJ1-2; v_gene: TRBV11-1; abundance: NA; d_gene: NA; CDR3aa: CASSLYRTSNYGYTF; CDR3nt: TGTGCCAGCAGCTTATACAGAACTTCTAACTATGGCTACACCTTC
j_gene: TRBJ1-1; v_gene: TRBV27; abundance: NA; d_gene: NA; CDR3aa: CASSTLGGEAFF; CDR3nt: TGTGCCAGCTCAACCCTTGGAGGTGAGGCTTTCTTT
j_gene: TRBJ2-2; v_gene: TRBV18; abundance: many; d_gene: TRBD2; CDR3aa: CASSPPVSGTGGELFF; CDR3nt: TGTGCCAGCTCACCACCGGTTAGCGGGACTGGCGGGGAGCTGTTTTTT
j_gene: TRBJ2-5; v_gene: TRBV7-9; abundance: NA; d_gene: TRBD1; CDR3aa: CASLQGVGQETQYF; CDR3nt: TGTGCCAGCTTACAGGGGGTCGGGCAAGAGACCCAGTACTTC
j_gene: TRBJ2-5; v_gene: TRBV6-2/TRBV6-3; abundance: few; d_gene: TRBD1; CDR3aa: CASSFLRGDRQETQYF; CDR3nt: TGTGCCAGCAGTTTCCTGAGAGGGGACAGGCAAGAGACCCAGTACTTC
j_gene: TRBJ2-5; v_gene: TRBV12-3/TRBV12-4; abundance: NA; d_gene: NA; CDR3aa: CASSSTRETQYF; CDR3nt: TGTGCCAGCAGTTCGACTCGGGAGACCCAGTACTTC
j_gene: TRBJ2-3; v_gene: TRBV11-3; abundance: once; d_gene: TRBD2; CDR3aa: CASSLEPSGRPTDTQYF; CDR3nt: TGTGCCAGCAGCTTAGAGCCTAGCGGGAGACCGACAGATACGCAGTATTTT
j_gene: TRBJ1-3; v_gene: TRBV2; abundance: NA; d_gene: NA; CDR3aa: CASSWTRRGSGNTIYF; CDR3nt: TGTGCCAGCAGTTGGACAAGAAGGGGCTCTGGAAACACCATATATTTT
j_gene: TRBJ2-7; v_gene: TRBV2; abundance: NA; d_gene: NA; CDR3aa: CASSDPGTTYEQYF; CDR3nt: TGTGCCAGCAGTGACCCGGGAACTACCTACGAGCAGTACTTC
j_gene: TRBJ2-1; v_gene: TRBV14; abundance: NA; d_gene: TRBD2; CDR3aa: CASSQNRGRSNNEQFF; CDR3nt: TGTGCCAGCAGCCAAAATCGCGGGAGAAGCAACAATGAGCAGTTCTTC
j_gene: TRBJ1-1; v_gene: TRBV16; abundance: NA; d_gene: NA; CDR3aa: CASSQGATEAFF; CDR3nt: TGTGCCAGCAGCCAGGGGGCCACTGAAGCTTTCTTT
j_gene: TRBJ1-5; v_gene: TRBV19; abundance: NA; d_gene: NA; CDR3aa: CASSTIGAFGPQHF; CDR3nt: TGTGCCAGTAGTACGATCGGAGCGTTCGGGCCCCAGCATTTT
j_gene: TRBJ2-1; v_gene: TRBV20-1; abundance: NA; d_gene: TRBD2; CDR3aa: CSARGLAGQFF; CDR3nt: TGCAGTGCTAGAGGACTAGCGGGGCAGTTCTTC
j_gene: TRBJ1-1; v_gene: TRBV7-8; abundance: once; d_gene: NA; CDR3aa: CASSSAAGGTTEAFF; CDR3nt: TGTGCCAGCAGCTCCGCCGCGGGGGGGACCACTGAAGCTTTCTTT
j_gene: TRBJ2-7; v_gene: TRBV15; abundance: NA; d_gene: NA; CDR3aa: CATSRRVQGTYEQYF; CDR3nt: TGTGCCACCAGCCGCCGGGTGCAGGGAACCTACGAGCAGTACTTC
j_gene: TRBJ2-1; v_gene: TRBV9; abundance: NA; d_gene: TRBD2; CDR3aa: CASSVAPGLAGTYNEQFF; CDR3nt: TGTGCCAGCAGCGTAGCCCCAGGACTAGCGGGGACCTACAATGAGCAGTTCTTC
j_gene: TRBJ2-7; v_gene: TRBV28; abundance: few; d_gene: TRBD2; CDR3aa: CASSWVGGTYEQYF; CDR3nt: TGTGCCAGCAGTTGGGTCGGGGGGACCTACGAGCAGTACTTC
j_gene: TRBJ2-7; v_gene: TRBV27; abundance: NA; d_gene: NA; CDR3aa: CASSSHAPYYEQYF; CDR3nt: TGTGCCAGCAGTTCGCATGCCCCCTACTACGAGCAGTACTTC
j_gene: TRBJ2-2; v_gene: TRBV7-8; abundance: NA; d_gene: NA; CDR3aa: CASSLQGGNTGELFF; CDR3nt: TGTGCCAGCAGCTTGCAGGGGGGTAACACCGGGGAGCTGTTTTTT
j_gene: TRBJ1-5; v_gene: TRBV19; abundance: NA; d_gene: TRBD1; CDR3aa: CASSLSRTGRDSNQPQHF; CDR3nt: TGTGCCAGTAGTCTTTCCAGGACAGGGCGAGATAGCAATCAGCCCCAGCATTTT
j_gene: TRBJ2-5; v_gene: TRBV7-9; abundance: NA; d_gene: NA; CDR3aa: CASSSGGTVQETQYF; CDR3nt: TGTGCCAGCAGCTCGGGGGGGACAGTACAAGAGACCCAGTACTTC
j_gene: TRBJ1-1; v_gene: TRBV19; abundance: NA; d_gene: NA; CDR3aa: CASSIGGGAGYTEAFF; CDR3nt: TGTGCCAGTAGTATAGGCGGAGGGGCAGGGTACACTGAAGCTTTCTTT
j_gene: TRBJ1-2; v_gene: TRBV5-1; abundance: NA; d_gene: TRBD1; CDR3aa: CASNPRPSGQYAGYTF; CDR3nt: TGCGCCAGCAACCCGAGGCCATCGGGACAGTACGCCGGCTACACCTTC
j_gene: TRBJ2-1; v_gene: TRBV5-8; abundance: NA; d_gene: NA; CDR3aa: CASSLGSGFGNEQFF; CDR3nt: TGTGCCAGCAGCTTGGGGTCAGGATTCGGCAATGAGCAGTTCTTC
j_gene: TRBJ2-2; v_gene: TRBV3-1/TRBV3-2; abundance: NA; d_gene: TRBD1; CDR3aa: CASSQETGGIPNTGELFF; CDR3nt: TGTGCCAGCAGCCAAGAGACAGGGGGTATCCCGAACACCGGGGAGCTGTTTTTT
j_gene: TRBJ1-5; v_gene: TRBV5-8; abundance: NA; d_gene: NA; CDR3aa: CASSRRGEVGESVGNQPQHF; CDR3nt: TGTGCCAGCAGCCGCCGGGGGGAGGTTGGGGAAAGCGTGGGCAATCAGCCCCAGCATTTT
j_gene: TRBJ2-7; v_gene: TRBV11-2; abundance: NA; d_gene: NA; CDR3aa: CASTTYGSSYEQYF; CDR3nt: TGTGCCAGCACCACCTACGGTAGCTCCTACGAGCAGTACTTC
j_gene: TRBJ1-4; v_gene: TRBV3-1/TRBV3-2; abundance: NA; d_gene: NA; CDR3aa: CASSQRRGEKLFF; CDR3nt: TGTGCCAGCAGCCAGAGGAGGGGTGAAAAACTGTTTTTT
j_gene: TRBJ1-1; v_gene: TRBV7-9; abundance: NA; d_gene: NA; CDR3aa: CASSPLAGDTEAFF; CDR3nt: TGTGCCAGCAGCCCCCTCGCGGGGGACACTGAAGCTTTCTTT
j_gene: TRBJ1-1; v_gene: TRBV4-2; abundance: NA; d_gene: NA; CDR3aa: CASSQERGANTEAFF; CDR3nt: TGTGCCAGCAGCCAAGAACGGGGGGCGAACACTGAAGCTTTCTTT
j_gene: TRBJ2-1; v_gene: TRBV11-2; abundance: few; d_gene: TRBD2; CDR3aa: CASSPTSGGYNEQFF; CDR3nt: TGTGCCAGCAGCCCCACTAGCGGGGGATACAATGAGCAGTTCTTC
j_gene: TRBJ2-7; v_gene: TRBV5-1; abundance: NA; d_gene: TRBD2; CDR3aa: CASSWPSGLAGDSEQYF; CDR3nt: TGCGCCAGCAGCTGGCCCTCCGGGCTAGCGGGAGACTCCGAGCAGTACTTC
j_gene: TRBJ2-3; v_gene: TRBV5-5; abundance: NA; d_gene: NA; CDR3aa: CASSSSYRTDTQYF; CDR3nt: TGTGCCAGCAGCTCCTCTTATCGCACAGATACGCAGTATTTT
j_gene: TRBJ1-5; v_gene: TRBV29-1; abundance: once; d_gene: NA; CDR3aa: CSVDGGGSNQPQHF; CDR3nt: TGCAGCGTTGATGGGGGGGGGAGCAATCAGCCCCAGCATTTT
j_gene: TRBJ1-3; v_gene: TRBV18; abundance: NA; d_gene: TRBD1; CDR3aa: CASSPYPGQGAGNTIYF; CDR3nt: TGTGCCAGCTCACCATACCCCGGACAGGGCGCTGGAAACACCATATATTTT
j_gene: TRBJ2-1; v_gene: TRBV11-2; abundance: NA; d_gene: NA; CDR3aa: CASSLSGYNEQFF; CDR3nt: TGTGCCAGCAGCTTGAGCGGATACAATGAGCAGTTCTTC
j_gene: TRBJ1-2; v_gene: TRBV28; abundance: NA; d_gene: TRBD1; CDR3aa: CASSAPRDRTYRF; CDR3nt: TGTGCCAGCAGTGCGCCTCGGGACAGGACATACCGCTTC
j_gene: TRBJ2-7; v_gene: TRBV15; abundance: NA; d_gene: NA; CDR3aa: CATAPHGGSEQYF; CDR3nt: TGTGCCACCGCTCCTCATGGAGGGTCCGAGCAGTACTTC
j_gene: TRBJ1-5; v_gene: TRBV6-1; abundance: NA; d_gene: TRBD1; CDR3aa: CASSKGQGVIVQPQHF; CDR3nt: TGTGCCAGCAGTAAAGGACAGGGGGTCATTGTTCAGCCCCAGCATTTT
j_gene: TRBJ2-3; v_gene: TRBV5-6; abundance: once; d_gene: NA; CDR3aa: CASSLRLGADTQYF; CDR3nt: TGTGCCAGCAGCTTGCGGCTTGGAGCAGATACGCAGTATTTT
j_gene: TRBJ1-2; v_gene: TRBV4-1; abundance: NA; d_gene: TRBD1; CDR3aa: CASSQRGLGGYTF; CDR3nt: TGCGCCAGCAGCCAAAGGGGGCTTGGTGGCTACACCTTC
j_gene: TRBJ1-3; v_gene: TRBV7-8; abundance: NA; d_gene: NA; CDR3aa: CASSGEAGTGNTIYF; CDR3nt: TGTGCCAGCAGCGGCGAGGCCGGGACTGGAAACACCATATATTTT
j_gene: TRBJ1-2; v_gene: TRBV2; abundance: NA; d_gene: TRBD1; CDR3aa: CASRVDRGTTYGYTF; CDR3nt: TGTGCCAGCAGGGTTGACAGGGGGACGACCTATGGCTACACCTTC
j_gene: TRBJ1-6; v_gene: TRBV19; abundance: NA; d_gene: NA; CDR3aa: CASSMVFTSSYNSPLHF; CDR3nt: TGTGCCAGTAGTATGGTGTTTACCAGCTCCTATAATTCACCCCTCCACTTT
j_gene: TRBJ1-1; v_gene: TRBV5-6; abundance: NA; d_gene: NA; CDR3aa: CASSLLPVFSGVTEAFF; CDR3nt: TGTGCCAGCAGCTTGTTGCCCGTATTTTCCGGGGTCACTGAAGCTTTCTTT
j_gene: TRBJ1-1; v_gene: TRBV4-1; abundance: NA; d_gene: NA; CDR3aa: CASSQRGSGANTEAFF; CDR3nt: TGCGCCAGCAGCCAAAGGGGTAGCGGGGCGAACACTGAAGCTTTCTTT
j_gene: TRBJ1-5; v_gene: TRBV18; abundance: NA; d_gene: TRBD1; CDR3aa: CASSRTGSGNQPQHF; CDR3nt: TGTGCCAGCTCCCGGACAGGGTCCGGCAATCAGCCCCAGCATTTT
j_gene: TRBJ1-5; v_gene: TRBV19; abundance: NA; d_gene: NA; CDR3aa: CASRQSNQPQHF; CDR3nt: TGTGCCAGTAGACAAAGCAATCAGCCCCAGCATTTT
j_gene: TRBJ1-6; v_gene: TRBV5-5; abundance: few; d_gene: TRBD1; CDR3aa: CASSLGTGPLALHF; CDR3nt: TGTGCCAGCAGCCTAGGGACAGGACCTTTGGCCCTCCACTTT
j_gene: TRBJ2-3; v_gene: TRBV13; abundance: NA; d_gene: NA; CDR3aa: CASSSLGGRTDTQYF; CDR3nt: TGTGCCAGCAGCTCCCTGGGGGGACGTACAGATACGCAGTATTTT